This T cell receptor (beta chain) emerged from a study of a mutant IDH1 vaccine in newly diagnosed glioma. In the study overall: Standard pretreatment was either radiotherapy, temozolomide, or, for most, radiochemotherapy with temozolomide.

Time point specified: baseline, week 1 (first vaccination visit). The sample's treatment: pre-vaccination baseline after standard-of-care therapy. Astrocytomas found in donors were new, WHO grade 3 or 4, IDH1-mutant and ATRX-lost. General study points: A vaccine-induced immune response developed in roughly 93% of the patients. Top-clonotype changes in peripheral T cells seemed unrelated to pseudoprogression.

The CDR3 spans 13 residues. Germline CDR1 MNHNS, CDR2 SASEGT. The V end lost 6 bases, the J end lost 10 bases, and 16 bases lay between the germline ends. Here immunoSEQ multiplex PCR was the method, and the copy in TCRdb shows in-frame clones only, minus some. The sample yields approximately 52,000 clones, roughly 80% seen once. Concerning this clone itself: Its antigen is currently unknown.

This TCR was sampled from a woman aged 40 to 50 with glioma. The material was PBMCs, obtained from a glioma patient treated with radiotherapy, temozolomide or both. The V and J genes are TRBV6-1 and TRBJ2-1, with D perhaps being TRBD1 or TRBD2 (5 bases each). CDR3 region: CASRVGTDGEQFF. The CDR3 region has the DNA TGTGCCAGCAGAGTGGGGACGGATGGGGAGCAGTTCTTC.